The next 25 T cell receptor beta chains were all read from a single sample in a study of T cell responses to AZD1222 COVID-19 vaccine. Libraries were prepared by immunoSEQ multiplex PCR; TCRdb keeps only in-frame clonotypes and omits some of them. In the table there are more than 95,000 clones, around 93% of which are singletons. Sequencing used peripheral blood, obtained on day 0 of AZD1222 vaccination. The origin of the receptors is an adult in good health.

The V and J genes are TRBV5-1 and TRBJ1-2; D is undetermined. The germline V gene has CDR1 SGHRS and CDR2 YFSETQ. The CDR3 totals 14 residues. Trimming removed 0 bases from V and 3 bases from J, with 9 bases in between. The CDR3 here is CASSLGGKDYGYTF. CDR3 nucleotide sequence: TGCGCCAGCAGCTTGGGGGGTAAGGACTATGGCTACACCTTC. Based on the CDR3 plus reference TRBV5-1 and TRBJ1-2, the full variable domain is KAGVTQTPRYLIKTRGQQVTLSCSPISGHRSVSWYQQTPGQGLQFLFEYFSETQRNKGNFPGRFSGRQFSNSRSEMNVSTLELGDSALYLCASSLGGKDYGYTFGSGTRLTVV.

The DNA of the CDR3 is TGCAGCGTCAGACAGGGGAATGGCTACACCTTC. Its protein is CSVRQGNGYTF. The genes are TRBV29-1 and TRBJ1-2; 8 nucleotides match TRBD1. CDR3 length: 11 residues. In germline, CDR1 is SQVTM, CDR2 ANQGSEA. The V and J ends lost 6 bases and 6 bases, in that order; junction bases with no gene match: 3.

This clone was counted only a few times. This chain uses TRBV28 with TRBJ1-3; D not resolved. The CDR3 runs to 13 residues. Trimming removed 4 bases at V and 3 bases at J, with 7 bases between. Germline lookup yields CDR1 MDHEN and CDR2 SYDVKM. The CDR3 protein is CASSWRIGNTIYF. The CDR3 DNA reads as TGTGCCAGCAGTTGGAGAATTGGAAACACCATATATTTT. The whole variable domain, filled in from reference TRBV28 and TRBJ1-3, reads DVKVTQSSRYLVKRTGEKVFLECVQDMDHENMFWYRQDPGLGLRLIYFSYDVKMKEKGDIPEGYSVSREKKERFSLILESASTNQTSMYLCASSWRIGNTIYFGEGSWLTVV.

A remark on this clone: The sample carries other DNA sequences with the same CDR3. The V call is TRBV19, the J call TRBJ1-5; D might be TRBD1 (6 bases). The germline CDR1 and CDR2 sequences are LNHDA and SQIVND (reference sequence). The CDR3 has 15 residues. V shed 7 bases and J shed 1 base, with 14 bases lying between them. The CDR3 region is CASTSQGLSNQPQHF. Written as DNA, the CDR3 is TGTGCCAGTACTTCACAGGGTCTAAGCAATCAGCCCCAGCATTTT.

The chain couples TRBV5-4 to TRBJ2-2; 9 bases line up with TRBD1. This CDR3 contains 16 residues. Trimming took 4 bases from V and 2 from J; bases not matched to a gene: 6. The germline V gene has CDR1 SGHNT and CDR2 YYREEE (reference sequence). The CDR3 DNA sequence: TGTGCCAGCAGCCCGGGACAGGGTGTTAACACCGGGGAGCTGTTTTTT. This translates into CASSPGQGVNTGELFF.

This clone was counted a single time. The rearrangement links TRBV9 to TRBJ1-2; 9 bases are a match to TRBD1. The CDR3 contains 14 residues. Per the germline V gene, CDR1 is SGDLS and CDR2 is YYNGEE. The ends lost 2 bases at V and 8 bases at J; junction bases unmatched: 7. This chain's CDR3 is CASSVGTGRDGYTF. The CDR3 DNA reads TGTGCCAGCAGCGTCGGGACAGGGAGGGACGGCTACACCTTC. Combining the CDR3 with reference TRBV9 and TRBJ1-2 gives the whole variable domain DSGVTQTPKHLITATGQRVTLRCSPRSGDLSVYWYQQSLDQGLQFLIQYYNGEERAKGNILERFSAQQFPDLHSELNLSSLELGDSALYFCASSVGTGRDGYTFGSGTRLTVV.

CDR3 residues: CASSPTGMNTEAFF. Written as DNA, the CDR3 is TGTGCCAGCAGCCCAACAGGGATGAACACTGAAGCTTTCTTT. The chain couples TRBV2 to TRBJ1-1; weak D call: TRBD1 (6 bases). Looked up from germline, CDR1 is SNHLY and CDR2 is FYNNEI. The CDR3 consists of 14 residues. V lost 6 bases to trimming and J lost 0 bases, with 11 bases between them.

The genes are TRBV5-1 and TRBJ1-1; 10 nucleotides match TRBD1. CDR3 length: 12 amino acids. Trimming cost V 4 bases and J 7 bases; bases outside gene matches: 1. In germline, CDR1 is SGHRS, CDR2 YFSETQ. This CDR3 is CASSGTGVEAFF. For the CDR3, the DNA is TGCGCCAGCAGCGGGACAGGGGTTGAAGCTTTCTTT.

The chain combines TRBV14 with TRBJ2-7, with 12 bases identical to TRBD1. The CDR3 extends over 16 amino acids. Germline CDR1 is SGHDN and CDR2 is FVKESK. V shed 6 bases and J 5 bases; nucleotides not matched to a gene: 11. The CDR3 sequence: CASSRMGQGAIHEQYF. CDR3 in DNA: TGTGCCAGCAGTCGTATGGGACAGGGGGCGATCCACGAGCAGTACTTC.

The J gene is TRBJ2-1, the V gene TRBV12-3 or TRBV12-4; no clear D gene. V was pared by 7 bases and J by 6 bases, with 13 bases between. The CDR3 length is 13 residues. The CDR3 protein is CASTLGFGNEQFF. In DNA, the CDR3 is TGTGCCAGCACCCTGGGGTTTGGCAATGAGCAGTTCTTC.

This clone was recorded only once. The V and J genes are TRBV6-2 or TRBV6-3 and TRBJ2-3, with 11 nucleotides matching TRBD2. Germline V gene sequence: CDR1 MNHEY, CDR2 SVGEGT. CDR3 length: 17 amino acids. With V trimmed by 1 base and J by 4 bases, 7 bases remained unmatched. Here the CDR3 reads CASSYYWASGRPDTQYF. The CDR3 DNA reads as TGTGCCAGCAGTTACTATTGGGCTAGCGGGAGGCCAGATACGCAGTATTTT.

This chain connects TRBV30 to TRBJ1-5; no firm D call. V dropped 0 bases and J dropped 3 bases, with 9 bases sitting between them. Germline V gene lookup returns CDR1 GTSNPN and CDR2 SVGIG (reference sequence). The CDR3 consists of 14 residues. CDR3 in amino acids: CAWSVRRINQPQHF. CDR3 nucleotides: TGTGCCTGGAGTGTACGACGGATCAATCAGCCCCAGCATTTT.

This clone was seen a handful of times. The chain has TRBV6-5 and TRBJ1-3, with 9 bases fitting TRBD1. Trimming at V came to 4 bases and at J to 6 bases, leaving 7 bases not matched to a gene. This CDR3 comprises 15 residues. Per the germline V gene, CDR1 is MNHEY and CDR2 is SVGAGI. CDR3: CASSLRDRAENTIYF. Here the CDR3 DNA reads TGTGCCAGCAGTTTGAGGGACAGGGCGGAAAACACCATATATTTT.

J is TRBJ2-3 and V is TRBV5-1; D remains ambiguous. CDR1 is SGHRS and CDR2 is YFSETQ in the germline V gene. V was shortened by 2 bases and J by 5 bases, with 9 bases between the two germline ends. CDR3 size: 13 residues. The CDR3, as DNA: TGCGCCAGCAGCTTACGGCGTGGAGATACGCAGTATTTT. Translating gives CASSLRRGDTQYF.

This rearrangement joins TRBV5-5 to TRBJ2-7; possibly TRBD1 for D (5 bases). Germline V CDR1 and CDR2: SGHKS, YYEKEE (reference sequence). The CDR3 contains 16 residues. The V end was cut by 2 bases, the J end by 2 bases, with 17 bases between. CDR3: CASSFGQGTTTYEQYF. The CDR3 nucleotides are TGTGCCAGCAGCTTCGGTCAGGGTACCACGACCTACGAGCAGTACTTC.

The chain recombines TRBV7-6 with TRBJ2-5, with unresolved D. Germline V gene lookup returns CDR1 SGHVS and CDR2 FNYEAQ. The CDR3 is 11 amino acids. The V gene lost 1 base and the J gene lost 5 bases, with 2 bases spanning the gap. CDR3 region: CASSLVETQYF. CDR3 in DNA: TGTGCCAGCAGCTTAGTTGAGACCCAGTACTTC. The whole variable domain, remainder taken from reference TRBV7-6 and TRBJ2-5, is GAGVSQSPRYKVTKRGQDVALRCDPISGHVSLYWYRQALGQGPEFLTYFNYEAQQDKSGLPNDRFSAERPEGSISTLTIQRTEQRDSAMYRCASSLVETQYFGPGTRLLVL.

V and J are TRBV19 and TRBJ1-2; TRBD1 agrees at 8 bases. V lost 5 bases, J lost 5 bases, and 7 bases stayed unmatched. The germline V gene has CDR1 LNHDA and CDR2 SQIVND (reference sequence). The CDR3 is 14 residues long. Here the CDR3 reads CASSAQGQVYGYTF. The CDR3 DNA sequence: TGTGCCAGTAGTGCCCAGGGACAGGTTTATGGCTACACCTTC.

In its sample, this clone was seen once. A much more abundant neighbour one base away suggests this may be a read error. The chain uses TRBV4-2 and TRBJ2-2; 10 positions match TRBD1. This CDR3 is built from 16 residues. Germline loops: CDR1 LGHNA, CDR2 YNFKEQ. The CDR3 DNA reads TGTGCCAACAGCCAAGATAGGGGGACAGGGGCCGGGGAGCTGTTTTTT. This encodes CANSQDRGTGAGELFF.

The CDR3 DNA follows: TGTGCCAGCAGTTACTCTATCTACGAGCAGTACTTC. Its protein product is CASSYSIYEQYF. The chain uses TRBV12-3 or TRBV12-4 and TRBJ2-7; no clear D. The CDR3 is 12 amino acids. Trimming pared 4 bases from V and 3 bases from J, leaving 7 bases between.

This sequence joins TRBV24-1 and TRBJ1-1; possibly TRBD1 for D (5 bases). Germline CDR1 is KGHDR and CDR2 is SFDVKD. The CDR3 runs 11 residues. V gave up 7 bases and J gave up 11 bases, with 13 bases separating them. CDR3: CATSFQGAAFF. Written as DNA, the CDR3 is TGTGCCACCAGCTTTCAGGGCGCGGCTTTCTTT.

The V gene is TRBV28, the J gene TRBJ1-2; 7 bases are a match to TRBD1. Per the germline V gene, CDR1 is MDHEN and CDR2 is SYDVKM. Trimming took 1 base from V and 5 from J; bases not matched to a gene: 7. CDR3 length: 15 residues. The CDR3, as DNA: TGTGCCAGCAGTTTATCGAGGGGGCTATTATATGGCTACACCTTC. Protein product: CASSLSRGLLYGYTF.

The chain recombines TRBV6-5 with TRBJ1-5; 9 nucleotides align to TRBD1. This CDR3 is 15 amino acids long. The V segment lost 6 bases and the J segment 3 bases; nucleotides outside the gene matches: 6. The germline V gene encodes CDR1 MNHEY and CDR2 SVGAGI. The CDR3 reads CASRKGQGANQPQHF. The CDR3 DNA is TGTGCCAGCAGAAAGGGACAGGGCGCCAATCAGCCCCAGCATTTT.

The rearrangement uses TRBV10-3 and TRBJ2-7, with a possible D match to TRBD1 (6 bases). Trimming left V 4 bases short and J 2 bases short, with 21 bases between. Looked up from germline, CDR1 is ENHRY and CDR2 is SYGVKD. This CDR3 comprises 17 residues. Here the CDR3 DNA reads TGTGCCATCAGTGGACAGGCCCCAGGAATAACCACCTACGAGCAGTACTTC. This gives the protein CAISGQAPGITTYEQYF.

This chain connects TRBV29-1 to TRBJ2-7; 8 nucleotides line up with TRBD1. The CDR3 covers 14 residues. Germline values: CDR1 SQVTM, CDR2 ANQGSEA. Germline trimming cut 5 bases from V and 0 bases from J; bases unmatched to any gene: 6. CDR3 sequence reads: CSVRGQALSYEQYF. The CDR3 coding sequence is TGCAGCGTTAGGGGACAGGCTCTCTCCTACGAGCAGTACTTC.

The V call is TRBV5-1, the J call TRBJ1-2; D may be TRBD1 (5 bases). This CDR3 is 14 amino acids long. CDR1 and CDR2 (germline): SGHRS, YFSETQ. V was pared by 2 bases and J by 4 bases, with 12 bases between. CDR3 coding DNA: TGCGCCAGCAGCTTCAAGGGGTTTCGCTATGGCTACACCTTC. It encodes CASSFKGFRYGYTF.